One and the same sample provided the 14 T cell receptor beta chains below, sequenced in a study of shared clonotypes between healthy human individuals. The table came from immunoSEQ multiplex PCR; TCRdb's copy has only in-frame clones and leaves some out. This sample has roughly 2.6 million clones; just over 90% occur once, and the top ten carry more than 0.12%. The sample taken for sequencing was naive CD4+ T cells sorted from blood. The sample's subset: CD45RA+ positively selected. These receptor sequences come from a man younger than 35 in good health.

This chain links TRBV29-1 with TRBJ2-3, with 8 bases matching TRBD1. V lost 8 bases to trimming and J lost 0 bases; unmatched junction nucleotides: 4. The CDR3 sequence is 13 residues long. Germline values: CDR1 SQVTM, CDR2 ANQGSEA. CDR3 region: CSSQGASTDTQYF. The CDR3, as DNA: TGCAGCTCTCAGGGGGCGAGCACAGATACGCAGTATTTT.

The chain couples TRBV29-1 to TRBJ2-7; 14 positions match TRBD2. CDR1 is SQVTM and CDR2 is ANQGSEA in the germline V gene. Trimming took 4 bases from V and 6 from J; bases not matched to a gene: 5. The CDR3 is 14 amino acids. DNA of the CDR3: TGCAGCGTTGGACTAGCGGGAGGGCCTGGCGAGCAGTACTTC. This gives the protein CSVGLAGGPGEQYF.

J is TRBJ2-2 and V is TRBV5-5, with D perhaps matching TRBD2 (5 bases). CDR3 length: 17 residues. Germline loops: CDR1 SGHKS, CDR2 YYEKEE (reference sequence). V was cut by 0 bases and J by 6 bases, with 18 bases left in between. For the CDR3, the DNA is TGTGCCAGCAGCTTGGCGGAGTGGGGAGCGGCCGCCGGGGAGCTGTTTTTT. Amino acids: CASSLAEWGAAAGELFF.

The rearrangement uses TRBV7-9 and TRBJ2-1, with 12 bases lining up with TRBD2. There are 16 residues in the CDR3. Germline V gene lookup returns CDR1 SEHNR and CDR2 FQNEAQ (reference sequence). V lost 6 bases, J lost 3 bases, and 6 bases stayed unmatched. The CDR3 DNA reads as TGTGCCAGCAGTTTAACTAGCGGGGGGATCTACAATGAGCAGTTCTTC. Its translation is CASSLTSGGIYNEQFF.

The chain joins TRBV7-9 to TRBJ2-5; 8 nucleotides match TRBD1. V gave up 8 bases and J gave up 5 bases; unmatched junction bases: 10. Per germline, CDR1 SEHNR and CDR2 FQNEAQ (reference sequence). The CDR3 loop spans 14 amino acids. The CDR3 nucleotides read TGTGCCAGCCTCTACACAGGGGGTGTGGAGACCCAGTACTTC. Amino acids: CASLYTGGVETQYF. The variable domain in full, with the rest retrieved from reference TRBV7-9 and TRBJ2-5, is DTGVSQNPRHKITKRGQNVTFRCDPISEHNRLYWYRQTLGQGPEFLTYFQNEAQLEKSRLLSDRFSAERPKGSFSTLEIQRTEQGDSAMYLCASLYTGGVETQYFGPGTRLLVL.

The chain joins TRBV19 to TRBJ2-5; D uncertain. Trimming took 5 bases from V and 8 from J, leaving 15 bases between them. The V gene's germline CDR1 is LNHDA and CDR2 SQIVND (reference sequence). The CDR3 has 13 residues. CDR3 bases: TGTGCCAGTAGTGAGACGGTAGCAAATACCCAGTACTTC. It codes for CASSETVANTQYF.

The genes are TRBV19 and TRBJ1-6, with D perhaps matching TRBD1 (6 bases). Trimming stripped 3 bases from V and 0 bases from J, with 12 bases between. The CDR3 has 17 residues. CDR1 LNHDA and CDR2 SQIVND come from the germline V gene (reference sequence). CDR3 region: CASSMATGSSYNSPLHF. CDR3 DNA sequence: TGTGCCAGTAGTATGGCTACAGGGAGCTCCTATAATTCACCCCTCCACTTT.

This clone occurred once. This chain connects TRBV5-1 to TRBJ1-6; D is undetermined. The V gene lost 3 bases and the J gene lost 2 bases, with 9 bases spanning the gap. CDR1 is SGHRS, CDR2 YFSETQ, per germline. The CDR3 length is 15 residues. CDR3 in amino acids: CASSSFGPYNSPLHF. CDR3 coding DNA: TGCGCCAGCAGCTCCTTTGGCCCCTATAATTCACCCCTCCACTTT.

The CDR3 region is CASSEGTAYNEQFF. Written as DNA, the CDR3 is TGTGCCAGCAGCGAGGGGACAGCTTACAATGAGCAGTTCTTC. V gene TRBV9 combines with J gene TRBJ2-1; TRBD1 aligns across 7 bases. Per germline, CDR1 SGDLS and CDR2 YYNGEE. This CDR3 comprises 14 residues. V lost 3 bases and J lost 4; bases outside the gene matches: 4.

The CDR3 region has the DNA TGTGCCAGCAGCGGGCAGGGACAAGAGACCCAGTACTTC. Amino acids: CASSGQGQETQYF. The gene calls are TRBV9 and TRBJ2-5; a weak D match, TRBD1 (5 bases). The CDR3 has 13 residues. Trimming stripped 3 bases from V and 2 bases from J, with 8 bases between. CDR1 is SGDLS, CDR2 YYNGEE, per germline.

This chain links TRBV18 with TRBJ2-5; possible D gene TRBD1, 6 bases. Per germline, CDR1 KGHSH and CDR2 LQKENI. The CDR3 sequence is 13 residues long. Deletions cut 4 bases from V and 4 bases from J, with 10 bases between. CDR3 residues: CASSQRGTETQYF. Written as DNA, the CDR3 is TGTGCCAGCTCACAAAGGGGGACAGAGACCCAGTACTTC.

This clone was observed once. The chain couples TRBV5-4 to TRBJ2-5, with D tentatively TRBD2 (6 bases). This CDR3 is 15 amino acids long. Trimming stripped 0 bases from V and 1 base from J, with 10 bases between. CDR1 is SGHNT and CDR2 is YYREEE in the germline V gene (reference sequence). CDR3 sequence reads: CASSLEGLIQETQYF. CDR3 nucleotide sequence: TGTGCCAGCAGCTTGGAGGGACTGATCCAAGAGACCCAGTACTTC.

This chain connects TRBV25-1 to TRBJ2-1; D is unresolved. Germline CDR1 MGHDK, CDR2 SYGVNS. There are 11 residues in the CDR3. V gave up 4 bases and J gave up 4 bases, with 2 bases separating them. The CDR3 DNA is TGTGCCAGCAGTGTATACAATGAGCAGTTCTTC. It is translated as CASSVYNEQFF.

This chain joins TRBV6-5 and TRBJ1-6, with D uncertain. The length of the CDR3 is 16 residues. V shed 3 bases and J shed 0 bases, with 9 bases lying between them. The germline CDR1 and CDR2 sequences are MNHEY and SVGAGI. The CDR3 DNA reads TGTGCCAGCAGTTATACCCAGAGCTCCTATAATTCACCCCTCCACTTT. Amino acid sequence: CASSYTQSSYNSPLHF.